Here is one T cell receptor beta chain with its context. CDR3 length equals 15 residues. The germline V gene has CDR1 LNHDA and CDR2 SQIVND (reference sequence). V was pared by 7 bases and J by 4 bases, with 19 bases between. This specimen belongs to a study of cytomegalovirus exposure and HLA in healthy donors. Amplification used 60 Vbeta primers and 13 Jbeta primers. Method: immunoSEQ multiplex PCR; TCRdb's copy keeps in-frame clones and lacks some. This table holds around 60,000 clones, 80% found once. The sequence derives from a male donor in good health and CMV-seronegative. The V gene is TRBV19, the J gene TRBJ1-2, with D possibly TRBD1 on 6 matching bases. The sequenced sample consisted of PBMCs. Written as DNA, the CDR3 is TGTGCCAGTACCTCAAACAAACAGGGACCCTATGGCTACACCTTC. It codes for CASTSNKQGPYGYTF.